This TCR beta chain was sequenced during a study of identical twins. TCRdb re-called the 5' RACE reads through MiXCR, storing one row per CDR3 protein. This repertoire shows some 1,700,000 distinct CDR3 sequences, around 29% found once; its top ten account for more than 0.25%. General study results and limits: Because invariant MAIT and iNKT cells could be present, zero-insertion analyses could be partly confounded. Insertions ran lower in abundant cord blood beta clonotypes, though not in memory repertoires.

About this clonotype: The antigen is not known.

V was trimmed by 0 bases and J by 6 bases, leaving 6 bases between them. This CDR3 has 13 residues. Looked up from germline, CDR1 is MNHEY and CDR2 is SVGAGI. Input material: cord blood. The chain carries TRBV6-5 and TRBJ1-5; D call uncertain. This TCR came from a newborn girl in good health. The CDR3 DNA sequence: TGTGCCAGCAGTTACTCGGATGGTCAGCCCCAGCATTTT. This gives the protein CASSYSDGQPQHF.